This T cell receptor beta chain is drawn from a study of CD8 T cells in ankylosing spondylitis. 5'-RACE, quantitative and with molecular barcodes, yielded the TCR beta libraries. TCRdb redid the calling of the 5' RACE reads with MiXCR, one entry per CDR3 protein. The data hold approximately 150,000 distinct CDR3 sequences, with 40% to 50% observed a single time. The V end was cut by 0 bases, the J end by 6 bases, with 4 bases between. The CDR3 length is 12 residues. CDR1 is MGHDK, CDR2 SYGVNS, per germline. Findings and limits, study-wide: Earlier work had already found some motif variants in reactive arthritis synovial fluid and blood. Clones linked to disease were reported to show significant enrichment in matched ankylosing spondylitis synovial fluid. Typical of ankylosing spondylitis blood, it appeared, was a TCR beta motif of several highly homologous variants.

As regards this clonotype: The antigen is undetermined.

The origin of this receptor is a male donor with ankylosing spondylitis. Material for sequencing was synovial fluid, either unsorted or a sorted T cell fraction (not recorded which). The chain combines TRBV25-1 with TRBJ2-3; D remains unclear. For the CDR3, the DNA is TGTGCCAGCAGTGAATATGGGGATACGCAGTATTTT. Residues: CASSEYGDTQYF.